Given below is one T cell receptor beta chain in context. The sample comes from a study of T cell responses to AZD1222 COVID-19 vaccine. Some clones are missing from TCRdb's copy, which holds only in-frame ones; the method was immunoSEQ multiplex PCR. The table has 90,000 to 120,000 clones, roughly 90% seen once; the top ten hold 3.5% to 4.5%. Germline V gives CDR1 SGDLS, CDR2 YYNGEE. V dropped 0 bases and J dropped 3; count of bases not matched to a gene: 8. The CDR3 spans 17 residues. The chain joins TRBV9 to TRBJ2-2; 7 nucleotides align to TRBD1. The TCR originated in an adult in good health. Source: peripheral blood, taken on day 0 of AZD1222 vaccination. The CDR3 loop is CASSVASRGYDTGELFF. The CDR3 coding sequence is TGTGCCAGCAGCGTAGCATCCAGGGGGTACGACACCGGGGAGCTGTTTTTT.